These T cell receptor beta chains were read from a single sample in a study of identical twins. Each CDR3 protein is one row after TCRdb ran MiXCR on the 5' RACE reads. Among 500,000 or so distinct CDR3 sequences listed, more than 13% were seen once. These data are also associated with another study on yellow fever vaccine responses in identical twins.

The sample consisted of CD4+ T cells sorted from blood. These receptors were taken from a woman between 18 and 30 years old in good health. Each CDR3 is given without its conserved first and last residue.

v_call cdr3_aa
TRBV2 ASHLGSGANVLT
TRBV29-1 SVRTASGWAKNIQY
TRBV28 ASISQGASYEQY
TRBV15 ATSRDGPERSYEQY
TRBV7-9 ASSHRDLPTDTQY
TRBV7-2 ASSFTGTENYEQY
TRBV11-2 ASSPGLAGLTDTQY
TRBV6-5 ASSYFGTGVNNEQF
TRBV3-1 ASSQDQGDYNEQF
TRBV20-1 SAIHRGGNTGELF
TRBV9 ASSADPSGIALNEQF
TRBV7-2 ASAGQGITEAF
TRBV12-3/TRBV12-4 ASSFSGRTYNEQF
TRBV7-2 ASSLMVQPQETQY
TRBV10-3 AISESGSEHIQY
TRBV3-1 ASSQVGDSRPQY
TRBV15 ATSRGWTGSETQY
TRBV25-1 ASRGGFYGYT
TRBV11-2 ASSHTKAGAYNEQF
TRBV10-3 ATSPMSGGGTYNSPLH
TRBV7-8 ASSRTSGGYNEQF
TRBV20-1 SARLGLTAKNIQY
TRBV7-2 ASSPRHMADTQY
TRBV6-5 ASSYSNGANVLT
TRBV20-1 SARGGRYYEQY
TRBV5-1 ASSLAPAQAHNEQF
TRBV5-5 ASSLAASGVIPGELF
TRBV7-2 ASSLLQGTGELF
TRBV7-9 ASSPRSGGLWDTQY
TRBV7-6 ASSETGPHNEQF
TRBV4-3 ASSQDTYGTQY
TRBV20-1 SVGRDRGGETQY
TRBV15 ATSRDLAGAGETQY
TRBV7-6 ASSLANVRGIEQF
TRBV5-1 ASSLGQGSTRASEAF
TRBV29-1 SVGPGQGYSTGELF
TRBV5-1 ASSLAGSPYEQY
TRBV15 ATSSVASGSSYEQY
TRBV28 ASSLLAGRKY
TRBV24-1 ATSESNQPQH
TRBV18 ASSLLGQDFYNEQF